This T cell receptor (beta chain) was found in a study of CD8 T cells in ankylosing spondylitis. This clonotype has just a few counts. What it recognizes is unknown. V dropped 6 bases and J dropped 4 bases, with 18 bases sitting between them. CDR1 is MDHEN and CDR2 is SYDVKM in the germline V gene. The CDR3 spans 15 residues. MiXCR, applied by TCRdb to the 5' RACE reads, yields one record per CDR3 protein. The sample shows 300,000 to 350,000 distinct CDR3 sequences, roughly 10% of them seen only once. Whole-study results and caveats: In ankylosing spondylitis blood, a motif of eight highly homologous TCR beta variants appeared characteristic. Reportedly, significant enrichment of disease-linked clones occurred in matched ankylosing spondylitis synovial fluid. Earlier reports found some motif variants in synovial fluid and blood in reactive arthritis.

The chain couples TRBV28 to TRBJ1-2, with D possibly TRBD1 on 6 matching bases. The clonotype comes from a female donor with ankylosing spondylitis or in good health (not recorded which). The specimen was blood, either unsorted or a sorted T cell fraction (not recorded which). CDR3 region: CASRPGQIRSYGYTF. The CDR3 DNA sequence: TGTGCCAGCAGGCCTGGACAGATACGAAGCTATGGCTACACCTTC.